This T cell receptor (beta chain) was sequenced in a study of blood T cell repertoires in COVID-19. Study-level background: Sources were T cells, B-cell-depleted T cells, or PBMCs; the material itself was cDNA or gDNA.

Clones were sequenced by immunoSEQ multiplex PCR, and TCRdb holds only the in-frame ones, with some missing. The sample holds hundreds of thousands of clones, roughly 84% seen once. The germline V and J ends were trimmed by 0 bases and 3 bases, with 11 bases remaining between them. The CDR3 contains 15 residues. Germline CDR1 MNHNS, CDR2 SASEGT. The source is a woman in her 40s with active or convalescent COVID-19. What was sequenced was peripheral blood. The chain is built from TRBV6-1 and TRBJ1-2, with TRBD1 as a possible D gene (6 bases). The CDR3 DNA follows: TGTGCCAGCAGTGAAGCCCGGGGACACTACTATGGCTACACCTTC. Translation gives CASSEARGHYYGYTF.